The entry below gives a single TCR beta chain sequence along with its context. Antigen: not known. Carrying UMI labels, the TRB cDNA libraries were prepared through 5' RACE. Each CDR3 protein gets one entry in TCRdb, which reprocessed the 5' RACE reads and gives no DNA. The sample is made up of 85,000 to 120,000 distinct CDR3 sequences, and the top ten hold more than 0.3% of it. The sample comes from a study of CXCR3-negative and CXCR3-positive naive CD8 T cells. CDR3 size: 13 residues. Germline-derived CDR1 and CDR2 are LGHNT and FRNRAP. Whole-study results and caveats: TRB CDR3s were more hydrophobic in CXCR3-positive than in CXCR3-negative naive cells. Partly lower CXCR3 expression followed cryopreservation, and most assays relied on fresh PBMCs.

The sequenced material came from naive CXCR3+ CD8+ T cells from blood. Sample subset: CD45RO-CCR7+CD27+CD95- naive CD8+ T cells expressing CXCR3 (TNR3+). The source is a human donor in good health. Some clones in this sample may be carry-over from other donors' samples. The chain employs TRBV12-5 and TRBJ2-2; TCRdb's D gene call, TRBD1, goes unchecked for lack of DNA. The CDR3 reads CASGRGSTGELFF. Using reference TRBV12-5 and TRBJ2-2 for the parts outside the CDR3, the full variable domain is DARVTQTPRHKVTEMGQEVTMRCQPILGHNTVFWYRQTMMQGLELLAYFRNRAPLDDSGMPKDRFSAEMPDATLATLKIQPSEPRDSAVYFCASGRGSTGELFFGEGSRLTVL.